The 12 T cell receptor beta chains reported below all come from one sample, sequenced in a study of cytomegalovirus exposure and HLA in healthy donors. The PCR was carried out with 60 Vbeta primers and 13 Jbeta primers. Profiling relied on immunoSEQ multiplex PCR, and the TCRdb table lists in-frame clones only, not all of them. The sample shows approximately 190,000 clones, approximately 12% of them seen only once. Sequencing input: PBMCs. All receptors derive from a man aged 50 to 59 in good health and CMV-seropositive.

This clone was found a few times. The rearrangement uses TRBV30 and TRBJ1-5; D gene uncertain. Germline lookup yields CDR1 GTSNPN and CDR2 SVGIG (reference sequence). The CDR3 loop spans 14 amino acids. Trimming left V 2 bases short and J 0 bases short, with 8 bases between. The CDR3 spells CAWSTPFSNQPQHF. The DNA of the CDR3 is TGTGCCTGGAGTACACCTTTTAGCAATCAGCCCCAGCATTTT.

In its sample, this clone was seen a few times. The chain carries TRBV5-1 and TRBJ1-3; 8 nucleotides line up with TRBD1. The junction had 12 bases not matched to a gene; V was cut back by 4 bases and J by 3 bases. Germline V lookup: CDR1 SGHRS, CDR2 YFSETQ. The CDR3 is 17 amino acids. The CDR3, as DNA: TGCGCCAGCAGCGATGCTTCGACAGGGGATAGTGGAAACACCATATATTTT. It is translated as CASSDASTGDSGNTIYF.

J is TRBJ1-5 and V is TRBV14; weak D call: TRBD1 (6 bases). V lost 4 bases and J lost 0, with 25 bases in between. Germline loops: CDR1 SGHDN, CDR2 FVKESK. This CDR3 spans 20 amino acids. CDR3: CASSLKKGVVNYNSNQPQHF. The CDR3 DNA reads TGTGCCAGCAGCCTAAAGAAGGGGGTAGTAAATTATAATAGCAATCAGCCCCAGCATTTT.

The chain joins TRBV11-2 to TRBJ2-4; 7 bases map to TRBD1. The germline gives CDR1 SGHAT, CDR2 FQNNGV. V gave up 5 bases and J gave up 0 bases; unmatched junction bases: 7. This CDR3 has 16 amino acids. CDR3 DNA: TGTGCCAGCAGCGCCCCGGGACAGATAGCCAAAAACATTCAGTACTTC. This sequence encodes CASSAPGQIAKNIQYF.

Only a few counts were recorded for this clone. The CDR3 reads CASSYDARQLSYEQYF. Here the CDR3 DNA reads TGTGCCAGCAGTTACGACGCACGACAGCTCTCCTACGAGCAGTACTTC. The genes are TRBV6-6 and TRBJ2-7; TRBD1 might be the D (5 bases). The V end was cut by 2 bases, the J end by 0 bases, with 14 bases between. The CDR3 runs to 16 residues. Germline lookup yields CDR1 MNHNY and CDR2 SVGAGI (reference sequence).

The table lists this clone with a few counts. This rearrangement joins TRBV29-1 to TRBJ2-7, with TRBD1 matching 11 bases. The germline CDR1 and CDR2 sequences are SQVTM and ANQGSEA. The CDR3 runs 15 residues. The V segment lost 7 bases and the J segment 3 bases; nucleotides outside the gene matches: 11. This CDR3 reads CSARSGTGGIYEQYF. CDR3 coding DNA: TGCAGCGCACGATCCGGGACAGGGGGAATCTACGAGCAGTACTTC.

V and J are TRBV7-2 and TRBJ2-5; perhaps TRBD1 as D (6 bases). Trimming removed 4 bases from V and 5 bases from J, with 20 bases in between. CDR1 is SGHTA, CDR2 FQGNSA, per germline. The CDR3 spans 16 residues. CDR3 in amino acids: CASSSTLPTGGETQYF. Here the CDR3 DNA reads TGTGCCAGCAGCTCGACGCTACCGACAGGAGGTGAGACCCAGTACTTC.

This clone was counted a few times. The chain links TRBV2 to TRBJ2-2, with D unresolved. V shed 8 bases and J shed 0 bases, with 10 bases lying between them. This CDR3 region has 14 residues. The V gene's germline CDR1 is SNHLY and CDR2 FYNNEI. The CDR3 DNA sequence: TGTGCCAGCCGGCGGATTTCGAACACCGGGGAGCTGTTTTTT. The encoded protein is CASRRISNTGELFF.

This clone was seen at least ten times. Other DNA variants within this sample encode the same CDR3. The V gene is TRBV5-4, the J gene TRBJ2-1, with D possibly being TRBD2 (5 bases). Trimming took 1 base from V and 1 from J, leaving 6 bases between them. CDR1 and CDR2 (germline): SGHNT, YYREEE (reference sequence). The length of the CDR3 is 14 residues. CDR3 in DNA: TGTGCCAGCAGCTTGCGGGGATCCTACAATGAGCAGTTCTTC. Translation: CASSLRGSYNEQFF.

The gene calls are TRBV2 and TRBJ2-1; TRBD2 is a possible D gene (6 bases). CDR3 length: 15 amino acids. V lost 5 bases and J lost 5, with 16 bases in between. CDR1 and CDR2 from the germline V gene are SNHLY and FYNNEI. The DNA of the CDR3 is TGTGCCAGCAGTTTCCGACTAGGAGGGGACAATGAGCAGTTCTTC. The encoded protein is CASSFRLGGDNEQFF.

The sample holds a few counts of this clone. The rearrangement links TRBV2 to TRBJ1-2; the D is unclear. The germline V gene encodes CDR1 SNHLY and CDR2 FYNNEI. Trimming took off 1 base at V and 2 bases at J, with 14 bases between the two ends. The CDR3 runs 16 residues. CDR3 in DNA: TGTGCCAGCAGTGAAGGCCCCGTGAGAGTGAACTATGGCTACACCTTC. Translation gives CASSEGPVRVNYGYTF.

The chain has TRBV6-1 and TRBJ1-5; TRBD1 is a possible D gene (6 bases). The CDR3 sequence is 15 residues long. Germline V lookup: CDR1 MNHNS, CDR2 SASEGT. Trimming removed 1 base from V and 5 bases from J, with 12 bases in between. The CDR3 DNA reads as TGTGCCAGCAGTGAAGACAGGGCTGGGGATCAGCCCCAGCATTTT. Translation: CASSEDRAGDQPQHF.